A selection of T cell receptor beta chains follows, all from one sample in a study of T-cell memory formation after mild COVID-19. TCRdb passed the 5' RACE reads through MiXCR, listing each CDR3 protein once. The table lists about 190,000 distinct CDR3 sequences, 18% of them singletons, with 2% to 3% in the top ten. The sample was PBMCs or a T cell subset sorted from them (not recorded which). The source is an adult woman who had mild COVID-19 (a few samples of this study predate the infection). Cell type and time point are not known. The CDR3 runs from the conserved cysteine through the conserved F or W. Fields, in order: J gene, clone size, V gene, D gene, CDR3 DNA, CDR3 protein. D genes are given only for firm matches. A row's size may be missing; if present it is once, few, many or a size class.

TRBJ2-7 | - | TRBV18 | - | TGTGCCAGCTCCCCGTGGACAGCTGAACTCTACGAGCAGTACTTC | CASSPWTAELYEQYF
TRBJ2-6 | - | TRBV12-3/TRBV12-4 | - | TGTGCCAGCGGGAACTCTGGGGCCAACGTCCTGACTTTC | CASGNSGANVLTF
TRBJ1-3 | - | TRBV20-1 | - | TGCAGTGCTAGAGACCGGGGGTTTAGAAACACCATATATTTT | CSARDRGFRNTIYF
TRBJ1-2 | few | TRBV11-2 | - | TGTGCCAGCAGCCCGATTGAGGGGGGGTCCTATGGCTACACCTTC | CASSPIEGGSYGYTF
TRBJ2-1 | - | TRBV5-1 | - | TGCGCCAGTTCTTTAGGAGTCCACAATGAGCAGTTCTTC | CASSLGVHNEQFF
TRBJ1-3 | - | TRBV30 | TRBD1 | TGTGCCTGGACCCACAGGGGATATCCTGGAAACACCATATATTTT | CAWTHRGYPGNTIYF
TRBJ1-5 | few | TRBV9 | - | TGTGCCAGCAGCTTAATGGACAGCGGCAATCAGCCCCAGCATTTT | CASSLMDSGNQPQHF
TRBJ1-6 | - | TRBV12-3/TRBV12-4 | TRBD1 | TGTGCCAGCAGTTTAAGTCGGGACAGGGGCGTCTCACCCCTCCACTTT | CASSLSRDRGVSPLHF
TRBJ1-6 | - | TRBV10-3 | - | TGTGCCATCAGTGACTTCAAGGGTTCACCCCTCCACTTT | CAISDFKGSPLHF
TRBJ2-2 | few | TRBV12-3/TRBV12-4 | TRBD1 | TGTGCCAGCAGTTACGACAGGGTACTGTTTTTT | CASSYDRVLFF
TRBJ2-7 | - | TRBV5-1 | - | TGCGCCAGCAGCCAAATGGGCGGGAACTCCTACGAGCAGTACTTC | CASSQMGGNSYEQYF
TRBJ1-6 | many | TRBV7-2 | - | TGTGCCGGCGGGCGGAGGGTGGACTCACCCCTCCACTTT | CAGGRRVDSPLHF
TRBJ2-7 | - | TRBV4-1 | - | TGCGCCAGCAGCCAAACGGGAGTAGGCAGGGAAAAGGACGAGCAGTACTTC | CASSQTGVGREKDEQYF
TRBJ2-1 | - | TRBV29-1 | TRBD1 | TGCAGCGTTGCGGACAGGGGGAACTACAATGAGCAGTTCTTC | CSVADRGNYNEQFF
TRBJ1-5 | few | TRBV12-3/TRBV12-4 | - | TGTGCCAGCAGCCTCGGTGTTCAGCCCCAGCATTTT | CASSLGVQPQHF
TRBJ2-1 | few | TRBV6-6 | TRBD2 | TGTGCCAGCAGTTATGGGACTAGACGTCTTCATGAGCAGTTCTTC | CASSYGTRRLHEQFF
TRBJ2-7 | few | TRBV7-2 | TRBD1 | TGTGCCAGCAGCTCCAGACAGGGGGCGCTGGGCTACGAGCAGTACTTC | CASSSRQGALGYEQYF
TRBJ2-3 | - | TRBV5-6 | TRBD1 | TGTGCCAGCAGTTGGAAGACAGGGGTGGGGACAGATACGCAGTATTTT | CASSWKTGVGTDTQYF
TRBJ1-1 | few | TRBV20-1 | - | TGCAGTGCTAGAGGCGGGGGGCCGGACACTGAAGCTTTCTTT | CSARGGGPDTEAFF
TRBJ1-5 | few | TRBV6-1 | - | TGTGCCAGCAGTCAGACGTGGGGACAGCCCCAGCATTTT | CASSQTWGQPQHF
TRBJ2-7 | - | TRBV9 | - | TGTGCCAGCAGCGCCGGGACCGGGGGCTCCTACGAGCAGTACTTC | CASSAGTGGSYEQYF
TRBJ2-1 | few | TRBV5-1 | - | TGCGCCAGCAGCTCAGGGGAATCCTACAATGAGCAGTTCTTC | CASSSGESYNEQFF
TRBJ2-7 | - | TRBV7-8 | TRBD1 | TGTGCCAGCAGCTACCCAGAACAGGGGACCCCTTTTGAAGAGCAGTACTTC | CASSYPEQGTPFEEQYF
TRBJ2-7 | few | TRBV5-1 | - | TGCGCCAGCAGCTTGGAACCCATCGGGGAGCAGTACTTC | CASSLEPIGEQYF
TRBJ1-2 | few | TRBV12-3/TRBV12-4 | TRBD1 | TGTGCCAGCAGTCGGGACAGGTTATCGTTGAATGGCTACACCTTC | CASSRDRLSLNGYTF
TRBJ2-1 | - | TRBV7-9 | TRBD2 | TGTGCCAGCAGCCCCGGGACTAGCGGGAGGGCCGCGTTCTGGGGTATTGGCGATGAGCAGTTCTTC | CASSPGTSGRAAFWGIGDEQFF
TRBJ2-3 | many | TRBV11-2 | TRBD2 | TGTGCCAGCAGCTCGCTCGGTTTGGGGACTAGGGGAGATACGCAGTATTTT | CASSSLGLGTRGDTQYF
TRBJ2-7 | few | TRBV14 | TRBD1 | TGTGCCAGCAGCCGTCGACAGGGTACCTACGAGCAGTACTTC | CASSRRQGTYEQYF
TRBJ2-7 | - | TRBV4-1 | - | TGCGCCAGCAGCCACCTGGCTAGCGCACCTCGCGAGCAGTACTTC | CASSHLASAPREQYF
TRBJ1-4 | - | TRBV7-9 | - | TGTGCCAGCAGCCCCCCGGGGGACGAAAAACTGTTTTTT | CASSPPGDEKLFF
TRBJ1-1 | - | TRBV6-6 | - | TGTGCCAGCAGTTACTCGTTTGCTTTCTTT | CASSYSFAFF
TRBJ2-3 | few | TRBV12-3/TRBV12-4 | - | TGTGCCAGCACCCTGGACAGCTCTTTCACAGATACGCAGTATTTT | CASTLDSSFTDTQYF
TRBJ2-7 | - | TRBV15 | TRBD2 | TGTGCCACCAGCAGAGATCCCAGCGGGAGTCACGAGCAGTACTTC | CATSRDPSGSHEQYF
TRBJ2-2 | many | TRBV12-3/TRBV12-4 | TRBD1 | TGTGCCAGCAGACACAGGGGAACCGGGGAGCTGTTTTTT | CASRHRGTGELFF
TRBJ2-5 | - | TRBV20-1 | TRBD2 | TGCAGTGCTAGAGATTCCGGGGGGGGAGAGATCCAGTACTTC | CSARDSGGGEIQYF
TRBJ1-2 | - | TRBV7-9 | TRBD1 | TGTGCCAGCAGCCCGGGGCAGGGGGCACGGGGCTACACCTTC | CASSPGQGARGYTF
TRBJ1-4 | few | TRBV30 | - | TGTGCCTGGGGTATACAGGATAACGCAAAACTGTTTTTT | CAWGIQDNAKLFF
TRBJ1-6 | - | TRBV19 | - | TGTGCCAGTAGTATAGAGAGGGTTGGATCACCCCTCCACTTT | CASSIERVGSPLHF
TRBJ1-1 | - | TRBV2 | - | TGTGCCAGCAGCGAATCTCCAACACCGAACACTGAAGCTTTCTTT | CASSESPTPNTEAFF
TRBJ2-5 | - | TRBV10-3 | - | TGTGCCAGCCAAAAGAGGGTGATGGAGGGACAACCGTTCCAAGAGACCCAGTACTTC | CASQKRVMEGQPFQETQYF
TRBJ1-2 | once | TRBV3-1 | TRBD1 | TGTGCCAGCAGCCAAGATACCAGGGGGAACTATGGCTACACCTTC | CASSQDTRGNYGYTF
TRBJ1-5 | - | TRBV20-1 | TRBD1 | TGCAGTGTACAGGGGGCTAGCAATCAGCCCCAGCATTTT | CSVQGASNQPQHF
TRBJ1-6 | few | TRBV6-5 | - | TGTGCCAGCAAGTCTACAGGGCCAAATTCACCCCTCCACTTT | CASKSTGPNSPLHF
TRBJ1-1 | - | TRBV11-2 | - | TGTGCCAGCAGCTTTTCCCGGGACGAAAGAGCTTTCTTT | CASSFSRDERAFF